This entry concerns a single T cell receptor beta chain. The record originates from a study of shared clonotypes between healthy human individuals. The authors loaded roughly 200 ng DNA, around 32,000 T cell genomes, into sorted-subset replicate PCRs. Produced via immunoSEQ multiplex PCR; TCRdb's table is partial and in-frame only. Of about 2.3 million clones listed, approximately 95% were seen once; the top ten hold 0.39%. CDR3 length: 15 residues. V was shortened by 3 bases and J by 5 bases, with 15 bases between the two germline ends. J is TRBJ2-1 and V is TRBV5-7; TRBD1 is a possible D gene (6 bases). Being an ORF, TRBV5-7 has a function that is uncertain. This clonotype originated in a man aged 18 to 29 in good health. Some clones in this sample may be carry-over from other donors' samples. The sequenced material came from naive CD4+ T cells from PBMCs. The subset is: CD45RA+ positively selected. CDR3 sequence reads: CASSSMGEGDNEQFF. The CDR3 region has the DNA TGTGCCAGCAGCTCCATGGGCGAGGGGGACAATGAGCAGTTCTTC.